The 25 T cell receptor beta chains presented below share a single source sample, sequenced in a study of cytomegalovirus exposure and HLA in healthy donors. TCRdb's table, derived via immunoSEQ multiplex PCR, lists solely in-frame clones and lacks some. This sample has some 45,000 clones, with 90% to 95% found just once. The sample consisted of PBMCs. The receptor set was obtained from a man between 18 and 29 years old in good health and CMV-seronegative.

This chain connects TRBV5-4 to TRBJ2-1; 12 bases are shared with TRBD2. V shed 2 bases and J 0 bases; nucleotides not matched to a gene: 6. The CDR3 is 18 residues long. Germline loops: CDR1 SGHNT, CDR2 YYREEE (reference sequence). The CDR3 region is CASSLLAGGPSSYNEQFF. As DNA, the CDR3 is TGTGCCAGCAGCTTACTAGCGGGGGGCCCTAGCTCCTACAATGAGCAGTTCTTC.

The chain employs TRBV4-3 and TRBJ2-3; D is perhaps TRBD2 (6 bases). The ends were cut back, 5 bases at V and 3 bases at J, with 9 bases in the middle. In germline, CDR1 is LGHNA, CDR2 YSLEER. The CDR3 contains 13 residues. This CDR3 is CASSKGLTDTQYF. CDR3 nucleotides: TGCGCCAGCAGCAAAGGACTAACAGATACGCAGTATTTT.

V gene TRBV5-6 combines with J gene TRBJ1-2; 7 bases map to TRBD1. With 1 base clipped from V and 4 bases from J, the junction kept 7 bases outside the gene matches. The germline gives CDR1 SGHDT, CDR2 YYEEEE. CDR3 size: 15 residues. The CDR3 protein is CASSLPGQAVYGYTF. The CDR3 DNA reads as TGTGCCAGCAGCTTGCCTGGACAGGCCGTCTATGGCTACACCTTC.

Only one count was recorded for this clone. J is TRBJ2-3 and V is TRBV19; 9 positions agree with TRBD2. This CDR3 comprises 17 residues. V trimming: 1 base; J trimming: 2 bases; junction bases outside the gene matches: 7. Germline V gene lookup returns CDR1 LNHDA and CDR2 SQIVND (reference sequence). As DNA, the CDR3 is TGTGCCAGTAGTATAGGTGGGACTAGCTTGGCCACAGATACGCAGTATTTT. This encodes CASSIGGTSLATDTQYF.

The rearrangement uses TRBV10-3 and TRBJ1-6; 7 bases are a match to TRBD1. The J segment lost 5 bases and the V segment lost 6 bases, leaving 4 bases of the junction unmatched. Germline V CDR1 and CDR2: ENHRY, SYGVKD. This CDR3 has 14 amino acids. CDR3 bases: TGTGCCATCAGCACCGGGACAGATAATTCACCCCTCCACTTT. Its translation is CAISTGTDNSPLHF.

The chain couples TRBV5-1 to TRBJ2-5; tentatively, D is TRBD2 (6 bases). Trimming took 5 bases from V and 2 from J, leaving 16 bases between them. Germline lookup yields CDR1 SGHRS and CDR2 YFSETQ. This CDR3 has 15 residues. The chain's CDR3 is CASSIGPGSQETQYF. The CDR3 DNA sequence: TGCGCCAGCAGTATCGGGCCCGGGAGTCAAGAGACCCAGTACTTC.

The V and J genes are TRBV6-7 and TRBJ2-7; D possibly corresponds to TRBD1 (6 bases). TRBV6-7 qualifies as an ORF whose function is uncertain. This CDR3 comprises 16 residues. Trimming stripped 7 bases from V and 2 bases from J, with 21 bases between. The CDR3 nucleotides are TGTGCCAGCACCTGTTACCCCCCGCGACAGGCCTACGAGCAGTACTTC. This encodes CASTCYPPRQAYEQYF.

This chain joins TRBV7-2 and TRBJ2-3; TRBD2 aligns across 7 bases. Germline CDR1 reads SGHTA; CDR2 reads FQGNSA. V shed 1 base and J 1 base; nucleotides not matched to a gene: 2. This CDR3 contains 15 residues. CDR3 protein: CASSLEGRGTDTQYF. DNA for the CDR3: TGTGCCAGCAGCTTAGAGGGGAGGGGCACAGATACGCAGTATTTT.

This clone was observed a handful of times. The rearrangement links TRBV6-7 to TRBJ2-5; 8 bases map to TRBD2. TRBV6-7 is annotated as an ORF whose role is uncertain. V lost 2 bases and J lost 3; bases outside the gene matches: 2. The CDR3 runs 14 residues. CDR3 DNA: TGTGCCAGCAGTTACACTAGCGGAAAAGAGACCCAGTACTTC. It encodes CASSYTSGKETQYF.

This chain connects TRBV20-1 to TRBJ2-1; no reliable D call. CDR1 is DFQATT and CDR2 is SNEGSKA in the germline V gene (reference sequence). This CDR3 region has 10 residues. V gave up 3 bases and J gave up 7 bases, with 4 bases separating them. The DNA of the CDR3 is TGCAGTGCTAGGTCTAATGAGCAGTTCTTC. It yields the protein CSARSNEQFF.

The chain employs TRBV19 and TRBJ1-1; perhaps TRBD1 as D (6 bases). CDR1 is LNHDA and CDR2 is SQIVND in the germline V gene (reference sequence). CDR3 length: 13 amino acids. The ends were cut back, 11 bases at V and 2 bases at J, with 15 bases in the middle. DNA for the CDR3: TGTGCCGTAACAGGGTTACTTAACACTGAAGCTTTCTTT. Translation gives CAVTGLLNTEAFF.

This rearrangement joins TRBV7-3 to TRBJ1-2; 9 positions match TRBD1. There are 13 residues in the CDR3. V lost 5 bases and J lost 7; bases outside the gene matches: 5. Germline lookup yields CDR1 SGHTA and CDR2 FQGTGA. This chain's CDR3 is CASSPGTGLGYTF. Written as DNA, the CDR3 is TGTGCCAGCAGCCCCGGGACAGGGCTTGGCTACACCTTC.

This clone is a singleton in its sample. CDR3: CASQGQPAGELFF. CDR3 DNA: TGTGCCAGTCAGGGGCAGCCCGCCGGGGAGCTGTTTTTT. The chain combines TRBV19 with TRBJ2-2; TRBD1 might be the D (6 bases). The germline V and J ends were trimmed by 8 bases and 6 bases, with 13 bases remaining between them. This CDR3 spans 13 amino acids. The germline V gene encodes CDR1 LNHDA and CDR2 SQIVND (reference sequence).

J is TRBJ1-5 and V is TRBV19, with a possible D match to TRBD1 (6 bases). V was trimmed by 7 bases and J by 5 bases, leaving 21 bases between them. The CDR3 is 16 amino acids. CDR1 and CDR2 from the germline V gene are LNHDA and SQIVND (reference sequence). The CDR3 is CASKNREGAGDQPQHF. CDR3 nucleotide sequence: TGTGCCAGTAAGAACAGGGAAGGGGCAGGTGATCAGCCCCAGCATTTT.

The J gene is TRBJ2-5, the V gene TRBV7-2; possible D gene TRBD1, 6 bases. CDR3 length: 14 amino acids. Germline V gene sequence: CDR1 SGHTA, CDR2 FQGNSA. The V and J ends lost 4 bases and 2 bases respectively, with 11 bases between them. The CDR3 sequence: CASSSYREQETQYF. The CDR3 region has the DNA TGTGCCAGCAGCTCCTACAGGGAACAAGAGACCCAGTACTTC.

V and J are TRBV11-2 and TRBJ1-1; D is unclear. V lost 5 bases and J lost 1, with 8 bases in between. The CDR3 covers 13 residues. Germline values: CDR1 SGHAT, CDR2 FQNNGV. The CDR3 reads CASSGRTNTEAFF. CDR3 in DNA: TGTGCCAGCAGCGGCCGAACGAACACTGAAGCTTTCTTT.

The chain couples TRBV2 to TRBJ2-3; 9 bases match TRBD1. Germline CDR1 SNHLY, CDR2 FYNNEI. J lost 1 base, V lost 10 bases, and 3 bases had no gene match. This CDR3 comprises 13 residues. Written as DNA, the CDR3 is TGTGCCACCAGGGACAGGGGCACAGATACGCAGTATTTT. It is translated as CATRDRGTDTQYF. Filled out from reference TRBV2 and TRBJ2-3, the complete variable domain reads EPEVTQTPSHQVTQMGQEVILRCVPISNHLYFYWYRQILGQKVEFLVSFYNNEISEKSEIFDDQFSVERPDGSNFTLKIRSTKLEDSAMYFCATRDRGTDTQYFGPGTRLTVL.

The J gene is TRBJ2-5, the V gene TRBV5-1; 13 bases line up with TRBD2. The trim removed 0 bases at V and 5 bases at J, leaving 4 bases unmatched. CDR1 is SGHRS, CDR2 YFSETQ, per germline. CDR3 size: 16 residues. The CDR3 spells CASSLVTSGRSETQYF. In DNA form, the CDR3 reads TGCGCCAGCAGCTTGGTGACTAGCGGGAGGTCTGAGACCCAGTACTTC.

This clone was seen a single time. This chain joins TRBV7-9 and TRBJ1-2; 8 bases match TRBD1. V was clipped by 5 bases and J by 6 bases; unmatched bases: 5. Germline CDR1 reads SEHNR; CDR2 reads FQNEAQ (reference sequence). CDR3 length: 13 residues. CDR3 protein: CASSTGQGDGYTF. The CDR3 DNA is TGTGCCAGCAGCACAGGACAGGGCGATGGCTACACCTTC.

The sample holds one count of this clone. CDR3 in DNA: TGTGCCAGCATCTCATACCAGGGACAGGGGATTGAAAAACTGTTTTTT. Translation gives CASISYQGQGIEKLFF. V gene TRBV28 combines with J gene TRBJ1-4, with 10 bases identical to TRBD1. After removal of 7 bases from V and 7 bases from J, the junction contained 12 bases not matched to a gene. CDR1 is MDHEN, CDR2 SYDVKM, per germline. The CDR3 is 16 residues long.

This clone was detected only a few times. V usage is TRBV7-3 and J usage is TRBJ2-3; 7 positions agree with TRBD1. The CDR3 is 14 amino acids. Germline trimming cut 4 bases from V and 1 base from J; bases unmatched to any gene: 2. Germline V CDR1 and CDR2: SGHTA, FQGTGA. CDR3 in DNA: TGTGCCAGCAGCTCCGGACAGGGCACAGATACGCAGTATTTT. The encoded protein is CASSSGQGTDTQYF.

CDR3 nucleotide sequence: TGTGCCAGCAGTCTAGGGACTACTCGCGGCGGGGAGCTGTTTTTT. Translating it yields CASSLGTTRGGELFF. The V gene is TRBV28, the J gene TRBJ2-2; 7 nucleotides align to TRBD2. This CDR3 comprises 15 residues. Germline-derived CDR1 and CDR2 are MDHEN and SYDVKM. The V segment lost 5 bases and the J segment 7 bases; nucleotides outside the gene matches: 10.

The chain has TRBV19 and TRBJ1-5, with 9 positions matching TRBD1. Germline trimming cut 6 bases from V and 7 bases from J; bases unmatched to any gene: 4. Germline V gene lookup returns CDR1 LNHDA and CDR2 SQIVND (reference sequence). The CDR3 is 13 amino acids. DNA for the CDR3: TGTGCCAGTAGCGGGGACAGGGAACAGCCCCAGCATTTT. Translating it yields CASSGDREQPQHF.

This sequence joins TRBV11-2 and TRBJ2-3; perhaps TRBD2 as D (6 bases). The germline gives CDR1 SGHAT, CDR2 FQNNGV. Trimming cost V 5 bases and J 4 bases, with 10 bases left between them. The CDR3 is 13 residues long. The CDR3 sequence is CASSPRDSDTQYF. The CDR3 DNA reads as TGTGCCAGCAGCCCCCGGGACTCAGATACGCAGTATTTT.

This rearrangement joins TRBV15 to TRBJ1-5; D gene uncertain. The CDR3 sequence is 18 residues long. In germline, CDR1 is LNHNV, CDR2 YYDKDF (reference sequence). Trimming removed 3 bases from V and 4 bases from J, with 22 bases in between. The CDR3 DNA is TGTGCCACCAGCAGGACATCAGGCGTCTCCCTAATTAATCAGCCCCAGCATTTT. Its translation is CATSRTSGVSLINQPQHF.